This T cell receptor (beta chain) is from a study of T cells in Graves' hyperthyroidism and ophthalmopathy. RNA transcripts served as the template for amplifying TCR beta CDR3 regions. The HTBI primer set drove a first-round RT-PCR of the TCR CDR3. TCRdb recomputed calls from the multiplex PCR reads with MiXCR, one row per CDR3 protein. The sample includes 200,000 to 300,000 distinct CDR3 sequences, less than 20% of them seen just once. V was trimmed by 9 bases and J by 2 bases, leaving 14 bases between them. The V gene's germline CDR1 is LNHDA and CDR2 SQIVND (reference sequence). The CDR3 is 14 amino acids.

This receptor was obtained from a woman aged 18-29 years with Graves' ophthalmopathy. The sequenced sample consisted of blood. The V call is TRBV19, the J call TRBJ2-1; either TRBD1 or TRBD2 may fit D (5 bases each). The CDR3 here is CASRDVGPYNEQFF. CDR3 coding DNA: TGTGCCAGCCGGGACGTCGGGCCCTACAATGAGCAGTTCTTC.